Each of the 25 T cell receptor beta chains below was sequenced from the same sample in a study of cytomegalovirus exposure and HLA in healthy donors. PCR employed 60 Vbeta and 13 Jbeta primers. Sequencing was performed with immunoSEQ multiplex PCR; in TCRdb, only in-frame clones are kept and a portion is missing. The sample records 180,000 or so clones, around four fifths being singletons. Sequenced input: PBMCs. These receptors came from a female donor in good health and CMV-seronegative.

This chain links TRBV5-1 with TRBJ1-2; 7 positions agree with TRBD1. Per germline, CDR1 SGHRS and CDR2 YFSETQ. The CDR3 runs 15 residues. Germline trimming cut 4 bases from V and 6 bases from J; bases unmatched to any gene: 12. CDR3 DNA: TGCGCCAGCAGCCCCCCCGACAGGGCCGCGGATGGCTACACCTTC. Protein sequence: CASSPPDRAADGYTF.

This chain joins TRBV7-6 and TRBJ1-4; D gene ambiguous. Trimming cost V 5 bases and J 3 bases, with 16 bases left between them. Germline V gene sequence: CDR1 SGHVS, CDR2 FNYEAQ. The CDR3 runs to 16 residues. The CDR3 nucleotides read TGTGCCAGCAGCCCCCGTGTGGGCGAATCTAATGAAAAACTGTTTTTT. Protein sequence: CASSPRVGESNEKLFF.

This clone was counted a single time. The CDR3 bases are TGTGCCAGCAGCGATCAGGGTGGACATCAGCCCCAGCATTTT. The encoded protein is CASSDQGGHQPQHF. This chain connects TRBV6-4 to TRBJ1-5; a weak D match, TRBD1 (5 bases). This CDR3 spans 14 amino acids. Germline V gene data show CDR1 as MRHNA and CDR2 as SNTAGT. Trimming shortened V by 6 bases and J by 5 bases, and 14 bases separated the two germline ends.

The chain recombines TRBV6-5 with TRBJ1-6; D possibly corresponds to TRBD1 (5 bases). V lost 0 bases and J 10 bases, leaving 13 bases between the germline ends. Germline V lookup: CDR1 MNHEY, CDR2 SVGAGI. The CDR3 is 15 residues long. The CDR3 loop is CASSYSNGGGSPLHF. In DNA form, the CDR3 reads TGTGCCAGCAGTTACTCGAATGGGGGAGGATCACCCCTCCACTTT.

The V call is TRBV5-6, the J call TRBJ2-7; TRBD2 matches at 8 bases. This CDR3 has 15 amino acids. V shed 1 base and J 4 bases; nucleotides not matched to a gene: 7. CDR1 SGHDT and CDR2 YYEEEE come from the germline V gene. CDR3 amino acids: CASSLSAGGKYEQYF. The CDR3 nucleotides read TGTGCCAGCAGCTTGTCGGCGGGGGGCAAATACGAGCAGTACTTC.

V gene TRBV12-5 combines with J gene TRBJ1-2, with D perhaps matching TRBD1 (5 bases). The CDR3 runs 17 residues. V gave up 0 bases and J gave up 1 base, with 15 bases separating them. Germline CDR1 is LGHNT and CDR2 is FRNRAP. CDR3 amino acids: CASGLVEVGRGNYGYTF. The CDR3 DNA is TGTGCTAGTGGTTTGGTAGAGGTGGGGCGGGGTAACTATGGCTACACCTTC.

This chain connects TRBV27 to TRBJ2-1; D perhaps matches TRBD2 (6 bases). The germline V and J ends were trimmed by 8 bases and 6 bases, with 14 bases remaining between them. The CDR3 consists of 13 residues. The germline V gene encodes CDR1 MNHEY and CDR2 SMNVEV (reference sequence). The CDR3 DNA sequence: TGTGCCAGCGTTATGGGCGGGGCCAATGAGCAGTTCTTC. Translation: CASVMGGANEQFF.

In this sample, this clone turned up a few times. CDR3 nucleotide sequence: TGTGCCAGCAGCTCCAAGGGGACAGGGGGACAGACCCAGTACTTC. The encoded protein is CASSSKGTGGQTQYF. The chain recombines TRBV7-8 with TRBJ2-5; the match to TRBD1 covers 11 bases. This CDR3 spans 15 amino acids. The germline V gene encodes CDR1 SGHVS and CDR2 FQNEAQ. V gave up 4 bases and J gave up 6 bases; unmatched junction bases: 7.

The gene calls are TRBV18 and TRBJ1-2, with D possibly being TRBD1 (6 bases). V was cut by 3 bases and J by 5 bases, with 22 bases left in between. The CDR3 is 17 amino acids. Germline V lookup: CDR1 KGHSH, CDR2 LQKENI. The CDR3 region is CASSPPQGGAAIYGYTF. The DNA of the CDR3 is TGTGCCAGCTCACCGCCCCAAGGGGGGGCCGCCATATATGGCTACACCTTC.

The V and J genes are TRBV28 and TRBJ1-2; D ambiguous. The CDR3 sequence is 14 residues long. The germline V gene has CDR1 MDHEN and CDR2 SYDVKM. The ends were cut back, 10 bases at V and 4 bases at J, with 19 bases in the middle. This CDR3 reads CATRKERGIYGYTF. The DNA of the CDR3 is TGTGCCACCCGGAAGGAGCGAGGGATCTATGGCTACACCTTC.

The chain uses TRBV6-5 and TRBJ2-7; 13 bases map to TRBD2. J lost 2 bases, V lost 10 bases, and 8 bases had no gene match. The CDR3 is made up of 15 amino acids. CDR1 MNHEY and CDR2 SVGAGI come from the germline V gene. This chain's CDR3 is CATTRTSGSPYEQYF. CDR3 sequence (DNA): TGTGCCACGACCCGGACTAGCGGGAGTCCCTACGAGCAGTACTTC.

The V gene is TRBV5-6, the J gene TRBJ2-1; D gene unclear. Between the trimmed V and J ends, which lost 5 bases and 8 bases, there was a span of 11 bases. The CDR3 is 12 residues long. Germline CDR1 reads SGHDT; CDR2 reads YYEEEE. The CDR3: CASRSGVHEQFF. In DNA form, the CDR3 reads TGTGCCAGCAGATCCGGAGTCCATGAGCAGTTCTTC.

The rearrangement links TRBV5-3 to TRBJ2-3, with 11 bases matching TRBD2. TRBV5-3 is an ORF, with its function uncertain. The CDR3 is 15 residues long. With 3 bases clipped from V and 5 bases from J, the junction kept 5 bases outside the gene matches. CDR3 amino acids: CARSWLAGGIDTQYF. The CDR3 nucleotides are TGTGCCAGAAGCTGGCTAGCGGGAGGAATAGATACGCAGTATTTT.

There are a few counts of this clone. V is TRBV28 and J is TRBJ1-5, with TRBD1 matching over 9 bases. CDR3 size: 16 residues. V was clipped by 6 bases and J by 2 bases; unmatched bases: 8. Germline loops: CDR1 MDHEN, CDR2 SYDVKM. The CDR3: CASSPFGTGRNQPQHF. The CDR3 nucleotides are TGTGCCAGCAGCCCGTTCGGGACAGGGCGCAATCAGCCCCAGCATTTT.

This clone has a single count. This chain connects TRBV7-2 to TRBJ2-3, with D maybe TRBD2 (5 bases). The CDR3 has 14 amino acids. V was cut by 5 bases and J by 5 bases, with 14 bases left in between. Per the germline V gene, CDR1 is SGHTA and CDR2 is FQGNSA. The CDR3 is CASSLGVARDTQYF. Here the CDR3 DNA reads TGTGCCAGCAGCCTGGGTGTAGCGAGAGATACGCAGTATTTT.

CDR3 residues: CASSRQGMSNQPQHF. The CDR3 region has the DNA TGTGCCAGCAGTCGACAGGGAATGAGCAATCAGCCCCAGCATTTT. This chain connects TRBV6-5 to TRBJ1-5, with 7 bases matching TRBD1. Unmatched junction bases numbered 5, after V lost 5 bases and J lost 1 base. The CDR3 totals 15 residues. Germline V gene sequence: CDR1 MNHEY, CDR2 SVGAGI.

CDR3 loop: CATSRDRQGGIQPQHF. The CDR3 bases are TGTGCCACCAGCAGAGATCGGCAGGGAGGGATTCAGCCCCAGCATTTT. The rearrangement links TRBV15 to TRBJ1-5, with D possibly matching TRBD1 (5 bases). Deletions cut 0 bases from V and 6 bases from J, with 15 bases between. This CDR3 has 16 residues. CDR1 is LNHNV, CDR2 YYDKDF, per germline (reference sequence).

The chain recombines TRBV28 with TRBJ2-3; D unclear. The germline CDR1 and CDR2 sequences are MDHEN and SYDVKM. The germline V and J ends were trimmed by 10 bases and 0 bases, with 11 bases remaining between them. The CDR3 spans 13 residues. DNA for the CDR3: TGTGCCACCTTTTTTACTAGCACAGATACGCAGTATTTT. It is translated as CATFFTSTDTQYF.

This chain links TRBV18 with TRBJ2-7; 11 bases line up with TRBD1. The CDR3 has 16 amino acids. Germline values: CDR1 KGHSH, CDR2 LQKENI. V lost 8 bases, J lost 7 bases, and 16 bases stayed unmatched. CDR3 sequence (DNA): TGTGCCAGCGGGGGTTCAATCGGGACAGGGGGTCATGAGCAGTACTTC. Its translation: CASGGSIGTGGHEQYF. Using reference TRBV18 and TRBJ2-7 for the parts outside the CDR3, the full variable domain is NAGVMQNPRHLVRRRGQEARLRCSPMKGHSHVYWYRQLPEEGLKFMVYLQKENIIDESGMPKERFSAEFPKEGPSILRIQQVVRGDSAAYFCASGGSIGTGGHEQYFGPGTRLTVT.

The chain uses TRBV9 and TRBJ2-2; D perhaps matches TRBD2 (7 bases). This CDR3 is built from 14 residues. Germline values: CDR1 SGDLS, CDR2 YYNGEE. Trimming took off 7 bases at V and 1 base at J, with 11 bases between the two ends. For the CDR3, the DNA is TGTGCCAGCCGCGGGGGACAGAACACCGGGGAGCTGTTTTTT. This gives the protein CASRGGQNTGELFF.

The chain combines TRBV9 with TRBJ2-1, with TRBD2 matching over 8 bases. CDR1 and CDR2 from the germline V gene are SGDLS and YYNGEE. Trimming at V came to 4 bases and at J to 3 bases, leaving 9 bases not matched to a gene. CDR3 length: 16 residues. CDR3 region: CASSPTGGRNYNEQFF. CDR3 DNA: TGTGCCAGCAGCCCCACTGGCGGGAGGAACTACAATGAGCAGTTCTTC.

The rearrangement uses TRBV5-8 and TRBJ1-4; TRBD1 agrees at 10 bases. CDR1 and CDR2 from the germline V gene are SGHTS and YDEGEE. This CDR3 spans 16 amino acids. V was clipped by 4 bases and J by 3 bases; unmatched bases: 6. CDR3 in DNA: TGTGCCAGCAGCAGACAGGGGGCTTTGGCTAATGAAAAACTGTTTTTT. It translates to CASSRQGALANEKLFF.

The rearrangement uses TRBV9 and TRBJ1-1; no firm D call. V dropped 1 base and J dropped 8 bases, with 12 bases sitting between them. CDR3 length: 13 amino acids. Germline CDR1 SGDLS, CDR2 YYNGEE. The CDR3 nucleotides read TGTGCCAGCAGCGTAAGTCCAAGCGGCGAAGCTTTCTTT. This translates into CASSVSPSGEAFF. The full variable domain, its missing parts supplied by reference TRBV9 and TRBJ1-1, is DSGVTQTPKHLITATGQRVTLRCSPRSGDLSVYWYQQSLDQGLQFLIQYYNGEERAKGNILERFSAQQFPDLHSELNLSSLELGDSALYFCASSVSPSGEAFFGQGTRLTVV.

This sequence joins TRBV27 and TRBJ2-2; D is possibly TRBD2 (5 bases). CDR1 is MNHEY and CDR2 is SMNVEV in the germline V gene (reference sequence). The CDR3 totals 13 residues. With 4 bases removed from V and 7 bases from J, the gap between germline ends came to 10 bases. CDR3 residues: CASSSGVGGELFF. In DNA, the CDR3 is TGTGCCAGCAGTTCCGGGGTTGGCGGGGAGCTGTTTTTT.

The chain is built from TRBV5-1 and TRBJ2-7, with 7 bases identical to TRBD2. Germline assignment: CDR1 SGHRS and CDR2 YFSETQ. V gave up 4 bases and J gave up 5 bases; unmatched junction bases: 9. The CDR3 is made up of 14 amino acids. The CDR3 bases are TGCGCCAGCAGCCGGACTAGTGAGTCCGACGAGCAGTACTTC. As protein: CASSRTSESDEQYF.